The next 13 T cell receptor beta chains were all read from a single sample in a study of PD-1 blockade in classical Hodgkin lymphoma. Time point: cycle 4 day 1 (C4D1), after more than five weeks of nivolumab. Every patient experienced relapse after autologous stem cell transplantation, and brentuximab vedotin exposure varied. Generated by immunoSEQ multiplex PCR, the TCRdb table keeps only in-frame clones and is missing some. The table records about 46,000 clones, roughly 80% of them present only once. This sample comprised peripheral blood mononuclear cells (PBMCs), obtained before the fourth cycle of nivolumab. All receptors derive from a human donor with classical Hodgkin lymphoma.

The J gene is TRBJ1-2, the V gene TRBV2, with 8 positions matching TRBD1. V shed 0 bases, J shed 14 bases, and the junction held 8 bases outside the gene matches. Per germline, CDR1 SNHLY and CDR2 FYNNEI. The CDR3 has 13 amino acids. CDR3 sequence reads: CASSEALGQGETF. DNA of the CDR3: TGTGCCAGCAGTGAAGCTCTCGGACAGGGTGAGACCTTC.

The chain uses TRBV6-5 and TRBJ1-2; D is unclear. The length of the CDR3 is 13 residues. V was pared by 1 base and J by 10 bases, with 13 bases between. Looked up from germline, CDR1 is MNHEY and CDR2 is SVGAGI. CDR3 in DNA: TGTGCCAGCAGTTACTTGTCCAGGTCCTTCTACACCTTC. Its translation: CASSYLSRSFYTF.

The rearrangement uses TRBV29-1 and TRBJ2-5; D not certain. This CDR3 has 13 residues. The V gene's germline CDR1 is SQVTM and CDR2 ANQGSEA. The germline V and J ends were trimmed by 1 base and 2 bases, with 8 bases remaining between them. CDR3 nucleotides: TGCAGCGTTGAAGTAGCAACGCAAGAGACCCAGTACTTC. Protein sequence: CSVEVATQETQYF.

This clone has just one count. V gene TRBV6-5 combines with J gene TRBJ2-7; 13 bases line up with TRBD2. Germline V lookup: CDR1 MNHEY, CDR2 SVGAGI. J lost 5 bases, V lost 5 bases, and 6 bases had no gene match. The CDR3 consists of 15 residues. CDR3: CASSRTSGSPHEQYF. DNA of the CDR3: TGTGCCAGCAGTCGGACTAGCGGGAGTCCCCACGAGCAGTACTTC.

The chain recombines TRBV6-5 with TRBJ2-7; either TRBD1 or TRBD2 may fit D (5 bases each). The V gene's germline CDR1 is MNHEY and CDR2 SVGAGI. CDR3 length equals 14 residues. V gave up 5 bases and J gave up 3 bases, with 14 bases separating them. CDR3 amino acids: CASSAGNAGYEQYF. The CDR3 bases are TGTGCCAGCAGTGCAGGGAACGCGGGCTACGAGCAGTACTTC.

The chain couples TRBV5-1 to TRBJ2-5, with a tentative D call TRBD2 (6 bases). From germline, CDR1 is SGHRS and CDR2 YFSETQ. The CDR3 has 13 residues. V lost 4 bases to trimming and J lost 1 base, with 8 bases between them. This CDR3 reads CASSVSGQETQYF. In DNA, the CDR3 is TGCGCCAGCAGCGTTAGCGGCCAAGAGACCCAGTACTTC.

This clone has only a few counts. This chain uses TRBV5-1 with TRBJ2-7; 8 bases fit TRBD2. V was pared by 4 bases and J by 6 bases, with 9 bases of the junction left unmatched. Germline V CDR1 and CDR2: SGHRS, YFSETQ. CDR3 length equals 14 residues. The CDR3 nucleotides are TGCGCCAGCAGCCCAAGAGCGGGAGTTCTCGAGCAGTACTTC. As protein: CASSPRAGVLEQYF.

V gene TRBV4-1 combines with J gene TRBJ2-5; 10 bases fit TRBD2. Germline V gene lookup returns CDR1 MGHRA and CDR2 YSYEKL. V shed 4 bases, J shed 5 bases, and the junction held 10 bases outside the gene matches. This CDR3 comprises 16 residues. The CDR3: CASSRGSGRARETQYF. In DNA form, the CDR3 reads TGCGCCAGCAGCCGAGGAAGCGGGAGGGCCAGGGAGACCCAGTACTTC.

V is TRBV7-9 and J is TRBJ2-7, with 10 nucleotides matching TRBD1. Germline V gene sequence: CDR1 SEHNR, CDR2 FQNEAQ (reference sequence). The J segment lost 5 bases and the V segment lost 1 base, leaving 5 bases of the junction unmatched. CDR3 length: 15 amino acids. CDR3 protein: CASSLETGTGDEQYF. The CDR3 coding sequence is TGTGCCAGCAGCTTAGAAACAGGGACAGGGGACGAGCAGTACTTC.

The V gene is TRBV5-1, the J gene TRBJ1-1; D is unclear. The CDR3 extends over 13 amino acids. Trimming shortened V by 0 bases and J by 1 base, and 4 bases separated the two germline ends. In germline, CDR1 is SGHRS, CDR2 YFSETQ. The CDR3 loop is CASSLDPNTEAFF. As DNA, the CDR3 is TGCGCCAGCAGCTTGGATCCGAACACTGAAGCTTTCTTT. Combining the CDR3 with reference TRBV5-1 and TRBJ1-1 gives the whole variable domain KAGVTQTPRYLIKTRGQQVTLSCSPISGHRSVSWYQQTPGQGLQFLFEYFSETQRNKGNFPGRFSGRQFSNSRSEMNVSTLELGDSALYLCASSLDPNTEAFFGQGTRLTVV.

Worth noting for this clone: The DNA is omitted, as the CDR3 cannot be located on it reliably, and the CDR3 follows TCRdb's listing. CDR3 protein: CSVGAGTSGKEFF. The chain couples TRBV29-1 to TRBJ2-1; the table's D call TRBD2 went unverified against the DNA. Termini included, the CDR3 measures 13 amino acids. Germline CDR1 reads SQVTM; CDR2 reads ANQGSEA.

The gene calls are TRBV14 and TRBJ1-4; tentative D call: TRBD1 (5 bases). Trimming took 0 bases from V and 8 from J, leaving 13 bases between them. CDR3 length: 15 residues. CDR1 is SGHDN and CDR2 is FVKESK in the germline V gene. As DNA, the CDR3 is TGTGCCAGCAGCCAAGAGTTCAGGGCGCAAGAAAAACTGTTTTTT. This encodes CASSQEFRAQEKLFF.

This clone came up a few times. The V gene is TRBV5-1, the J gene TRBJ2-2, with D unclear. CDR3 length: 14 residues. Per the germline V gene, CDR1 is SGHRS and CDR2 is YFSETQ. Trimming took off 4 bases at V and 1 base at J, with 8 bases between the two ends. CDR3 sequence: CASSTSGNTGELFF. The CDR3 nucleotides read TGCGCCAGCAGCACCTCAGGGAACACCGGGGAGCTGTTTTTT.